Presented here are 10 T cell receptor beta chains from one specimen sequenced in a study of cytomegalovirus exposure and HLA in healthy donors. PCR employed 60 Vbeta and 13 Jbeta primers. Using immunoSEQ multiplex PCR, the repertoire was profiled, and TCRdb retains in-frame clones only, with some absent. The repertoire holds about 130,000 clones, with about 80% as singletons. Sequencing input: PBMCs. All receptors derive from a woman aged 40 to 50 in good health and CMV-seropositive.

The V gene is TRBV7-2, the J gene TRBJ2-2; D unresolved. Between the trimmed V and J ends, which lost 1 base and 4 bases, there was a span of 7 bases. The germline gives CDR1 SGHTA, CDR2 FQGNSA. The CDR3 is made up of 14 amino acids. In DNA, the CDR3 is TGTGCCAGCAGCTTAGAAGCTCTCACCGGGGAGCTGTTTTTT. Translation: CASSLEALTGELFF.

This clone was detected only once. The rearrangement uses TRBV7-9 and TRBJ2-1; a possible D gene is TRBD1 (6 bases). Germline V gene sequence: CDR1 SEHNR, CDR2 FQNEAQ (reference sequence). The germline V and J ends were trimmed by 5 bases and 4 bases, with 12 bases remaining between them. The CDR3 is 14 amino acids. The CDR3 spells CASSAGTPYNEQFF. The CDR3 coding sequence is TGTGCCAGCAGCGCCGGGACACCTTACAATGAGCAGTTCTTC.

This chain connects TRBV7-3 to TRBJ2-2, with 16 bases fitting TRBD2. Germline-derived CDR1 and CDR2 are SGHTA and FQGTGA. This CDR3 comprises 20 residues. Germline trimming cut 1 base from V and 5 bases from J; bases unmatched to any gene: 10. CDR3 in DNA: TGTGCCAGCAGCTTAAGGGGGCCGGGACTAGCGGGAGGGCCTACCGGGGAGCTGTTTTTT. This translates into CASSLRGPGLAGGPTGELFF.

The chain links TRBV27 to TRBJ2-2; tentative D call: TRBD2 (6 bases). The V end lost 3 bases, the J end lost 6 bases, and 14 bases lay between the germline ends. The CDR3 has 15 residues. Germline V gene data show CDR1 as MNHEY and CDR2 as SMNVEV (reference sequence). For the CDR3, the DNA is TGTGCCAGCAGTTTCTATCGGGAGTTGGCCGGGGAGCTGTTTTTT. It codes for CASSFYRELAGELFF.

This clone appeared a few times. The chain employs TRBV19 and TRBJ1-1, with TRBD1 matching 11 bases. The V gene's germline CDR1 is LNHDA and CDR2 SQIVND (reference sequence). The CDR3 extends over 15 amino acids. The J segment lost 11 bases and the V segment lost 5 bases, leaving 13 bases of the junction unmatched. The chain's CDR3 is CASSHRDRGAVVAFF. CDR3 in DNA: TGTGCCAGTAGTCACCGGGACAGGGGGGCCGTGGTTGCTTTCTTT.

This clone showed up just a few times. This chain connects TRBV4-1 to TRBJ1-1; 7 bases are a match to TRBD1. With 3 bases clipped from V and 3 bases from J, the junction kept 7 bases outside the gene matches. Germline V lookup: CDR1 MGHRA, CDR2 YSYEKL. This CDR3 has 15 amino acids. This CDR3 is CASSHGGQEYTEAFF. The CDR3 DNA reads as TGCGCCAGCAGCCACGGAGGACAGGAGTACACTGAAGCTTTCTTT.

This chain joins TRBV6-6 and TRBJ2-3; the match to TRBD2 covers 10 bases. Looked up from germline, CDR1 is MNHNY and CDR2 is SVGAGI (reference sequence). Losses at the gene ends were 4 bases for V and 4 bases for J; bases not matched to a gene: 5. The CDR3 has 15 residues. The CDR3, as DNA: TGTGCCAGCAGTTGGGCTAGCGGGAGCGCAGATACGCAGTATTTT. Its protein is CASSWASGSADTQYF.

This chain links TRBV6-1 with TRBJ1-1, with 7 bases identical to TRBD1. The CDR3 contains 13 residues. Germline V lookup: CDR1 MNHNS, CDR2 SASEGT. V lost 2 bases to trimming and J lost 8 bases; unmatched junction nucleotides: 5. The CDR3 is CASSEWGQLEAFF. CDR3 in DNA: TGTGCCAGCAGTGAATGGGGACAGTTGGAAGCTTTCTTT.

The chain uses TRBV4-2 and TRBJ2-7; no definite D call. Germline V gene sequence: CDR1 LGHNA, CDR2 YNFKEQ. Trimming cost V 0 bases and J 6 bases, with 9 bases left between them. This CDR3 contains 13 residues. CDR3 in DNA: TGTGCCAGCAGCCAAGATCAGGTTCTCGAGCAGTACTTC. Translating it yields CASSQDQVLEQYF.

The chain has TRBV29-1 and TRBJ2-1; 9 bases map to TRBD2. With V trimmed by 8 bases and J by 15 bases, 11 bases remained unmatched. CDR3 size: 11 residues. Germline CDR1 is SQVTM and CDR2 is ANQGSEA. CDR3 loop: CSILSGLARFF. The DNA for the CDR3 is TGCAGCATCTTGTCGGGACTAGCTCGGTTCTTC.